What follows is one T cell receptor beta chain and its context. Other DNA variants within this sample encode the same CDR3. This specimen belongs to a study of blood T cell repertoires in COVID-19. The wider study: There were acute and convalescent COVID-19 samples, and they came from the United States, Italy and Spain. From T cells, B-cell-depleted T cells, or PBMCs came the material, which was cDNA or gDNA.

Methods used by the authors: Nucleated cell counts were estimated from reference gene primer amplification. Clones were read by immunoSEQ multiplex PCR, and TCRdb kept only the in-frame ones, dropping some. The V and J calls and clone size come from that table; D and trimming were worked out from the DNA. The table includes roughly 700,000 clones, 80% to 90% detected once. Trimming stripped 5 bases from V and 5 bases from J, with 9 bases between. The CDR3 has 12 amino acids. Looked up from germline, CDR1 is SGHVS and CDR2 is FQNEAQ. This clonotype was obtained from a woman between 18 and 29 years old with acute or convalescent COVID-19. Sequenced sample: peripheral blood. This chain uses TRBV7-8 with TRBJ1-2, with D maybe TRBD1 (6 bases). The CDR3 here is CASSPTGYGYTF. The CDR3 coding sequence is TGTGCCAGCAGCCCTACAGGGTATGGCTACACCTTC.